Described below is a single T cell receptor (beta chain) sequence and its context. This clone showed up just a few times. No cognate antigen has been identified for it. Within one base of it there is no much larger clone, and no base qualities were kept. For CDR1 and CDR2, the germline V gene lists SGHNT and YENEEA. There are 14 amino acids in the CDR3, from cysteine to phenylalanine inclusive. The retained sequence is limited to the CDR3, 42 bases, with the frame set at the first base. V is clipped by 5 bases and J by 8 bases, and the sequence between their germline boundaries is 16 bases long. This entry is derived from a study of blood T cell repertoires in COVID-19 (dated by TCRdb to about 2020). For the wider study: Samples covering the acute and convalescent phases of COVID-19 were provided by collaborators in the United States, Italy and Spain. The material from the prospective study consisted of cDNA or gDNA derived from T cells, B-cell-depleted T cells, or PBMCs. Deeply sampled blood TCRbeta repertoires from subjects exposed to, actively infected with, or recovered from COVID-19 were included in the dataset. The repertoires were released in a freely available public database meant as a resource for research on the immune response to SARS-CoV-2. The samples were drawn from the first 160 participants of the ongoing ImmuneRACE study and from over a thousand subjects provided by 6 global collaborators. A de-identified subject ID, COVID-19 status, age in years and sex were almost always included in the sample metadata. Where HLA class I and class II types were available, the types were taken from metadata supplied by the sample provider, not from assay-based typing. What the work shows at the level of the full study, not this receptor alone: How much clinical and demographic metadata was included differed by source and by participant, and the metadata was provided uncurated.

In Seattle, one collaborating source enrolled patients while the infection was active and tracked those patients longitudinally over the course of disease. Each collaborating institution followed its own protocols to collect whole blood in K2EDTA tubes. For TCRbeta analysis, collaborators shipped samples as frozen whole blood, isolated PBMCs, or DNA extracted from either of those sample types. TCRbeta CDR3 regions were amplified from genomic DNA using the immunoSEQ Assay, a bias-controlled multiplex PCR. The original methods were these. Within the assay, amplification of reference gene primers was used to estimate how many nucleated cells each sample contained. To quantify the absolute abundance of each unique TCRbeta CDR3 rearrangement, sequence reads were collapsed and filtered. For each sample, productive Simpson clonality was calculated as the square root of Simpson's diversity index over productive rearrangements. TCRdb stores this immuneACCESS table with in-frame sequences only. Part of the clones is absent; in the studies checked, under half of the shortfall reflects unresolved V genes, and no reason is known for the rest. The V and J calls and clone size were taken over from that table, and D and trimming were inferred from the DNA. The sample data list 250,000 to 350,000 clones, and approximately 85% of these were observed just once. 0.87% of the sample comes from the top ten.

The sequence is built from TRBV11-3 and TRBJ2-1; a weak D assignment points to TRBD1 (6 bases agree). The sequence was collected from a human donor with COVID-19, enrolled during active disease. The donor label of this sample is uncertain. The material sequenced was peripheral blood. The CDR3 is CASSPARGGDEQFF. At the DNA level, the sequence is TGTGCCAGCAGCCCGGCCAGGGGTGGCGATGAGCAGTTCTTC.